This TCR beta chain comes out of a study of cytomegalovirus exposure and HLA in healthy donors. This clone was counted only a few times. Its target is unknown. PCR used 60 Vbeta primers and 13 Jbeta primers. In the source study's methods: Unique TCR beta chains totaled approximately 83 million in a later count, with some 10 million of them shared. The assay was immunoSEQ multiplex PCR, and TCRdb's table has in-frame clones only and misses some. From that table come the V and J calls and clone size; the DNA was used to work out D and trimming. The sample carries roughly 160,000 clones, less than 75% recorded once. General observations from the study: Clonal expansion was found to be greater in HLA-associated TCR beta chains than in equally common others in a later analysis. Across donors, sequencing depth was assumed by presence/absence analyses to be roughly uniform. Some 16,000 TCR beta sequences were associated with HLA alleles at 0.05 false discovery rate in a later analysis.

The trim removed 3 bases at V and 3 bases at J, leaving 3 bases unmatched. This CDR3 has 13 residues. CDR1 is SQVTM, CDR2 ANQGSEA, per germline. Sequencing was performed on PBMCs. J is TRBJ2-7 and V is TRBV29-1, with 9 bases identical to TRBD1. This receptor was identified in a girl between 5 and 17 years old in good health and CMV-seronegative. CDR3 loop: CSVDMTGGYEQYF. In DNA, the CDR3 is TGCAGCGTTGATATGACAGGGGGCTACGAGCAGTACTTC.